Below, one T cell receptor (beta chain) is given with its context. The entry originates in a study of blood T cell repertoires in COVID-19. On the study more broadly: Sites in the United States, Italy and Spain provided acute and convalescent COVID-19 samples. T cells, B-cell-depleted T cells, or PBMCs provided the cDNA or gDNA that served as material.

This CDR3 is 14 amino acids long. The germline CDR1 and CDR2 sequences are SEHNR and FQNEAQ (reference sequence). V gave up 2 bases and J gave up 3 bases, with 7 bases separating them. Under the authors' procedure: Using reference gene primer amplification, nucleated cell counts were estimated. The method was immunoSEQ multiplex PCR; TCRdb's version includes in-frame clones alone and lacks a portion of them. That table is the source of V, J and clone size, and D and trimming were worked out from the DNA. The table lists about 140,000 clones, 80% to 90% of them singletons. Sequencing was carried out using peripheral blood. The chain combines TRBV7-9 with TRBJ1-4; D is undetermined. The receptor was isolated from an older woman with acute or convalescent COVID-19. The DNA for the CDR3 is TGTGCCAGCAGCTTACTACAGTCTAATGAAAAACTGTTTTTT. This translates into CASSLLQSNEKLFF.